These T cell receptor beta chains were read from a single sample in a study of CD8 T cells in ankylosing spondylitis. TCRdb recomputed calls from the 5' RACE reads with MiXCR, one row per CDR3 protein. The profile shows 750,000 to 850,000 distinct CDR3 sequences, 12% of them singletons. The sample consisted of blood, either unsorted or a sorted T cell fraction (not recorded which). The receptors here all came from a male donor with ankylosing spondylitis. CDR3s include the opening cysteine and the closing phenylalanine or tryptophan. D genes are given only for firm matches. Expanded clones get a size class; other rows say once, few or many, or leave the size out.

v_gene	d_gene	abundance	j_gene	CDR3aa	CDR3nt
TRBV10-3	-	-	TRBJ1-6	CAISAGGGSNSPLHF	TGTGCCATCAGTGCCGGAGGGGGTAGCAATTCACCCCTCCACTTT
TRBV7-9	-	few	TRBJ1-1	CASSLGSSDREAFF	TGTGCCAGCAGCTTAGGATCCAGTGACAGAGAAGCTTTCTTT
TRBV20-1	TRBD1	many	TRBJ1-5	CSAHRGGQPQHF	TGCAGTGCTCACAGGGGAGGTCAGCCCCAGCATTTT
TRBV9	-	-	TRBJ1-2	CASSVSTYGYTF	TGTGCCAGCAGCGTAAGCACGTATGGCTACACCTTC
TRBV11-1	-	few	TRBJ2-7	CASSPGPGQQYF	TGTGCCAGCAGCCCCGGACCCGGACAGCAGTACTTC
TRBV6-1	-	-	TRBJ1-2	CASSLTPGVSYGYTF	TGTGCCAGCAGCCTTACCCCAGGGGTGAGCTATGGCTACACCTTC
TRBV18	-	-	TRBJ2-7	CASSPARAATYLYEQYF	TGTGCCAGCTCACCTGCCAGGGCGGCGACTTACCTCTACGAGCAGTACTTC
TRBV5-1	TRBD1	-	TRBJ1-2	CASSLGPDRGSYGYTF	TGCGCCAGCAGCTTGGGGCCCGACAGGGGTAGTTATGGCTACACCTTC
TRBV20-1	-	few	TRBJ2-7	CSARGAALSYEQYF	TGCAGTGCTAGAGGGGCAGCTCTCAGCTACGAGCAGTACTTC
TRBV28	-	few	TRBJ2-3	CASTHTDSPHTDTQYF	TGTGCCAGCACCCACACGGACAGCCCCCACACAGATACGCAGTATTTT
TRBV20-1	-	-	TRBJ1-1	CSAKGLWGTEAFF	TGCAGTGCCAAGGGACTCTGGGGCACTGAAGCTTTCTTT
TRBV20-1	-	many	TRBJ2-1	CSAKVLIAKEQFF	TGCAGTGCTAAAGTACTGATCGCAAAGGAGCAGTTCTTC
TRBV20-1	-	many	TRBJ2-7	CSAAGRREQYF	TGCAGTGCCGCGGGACGGAGGGAGCAGTACTTC
TRBV6-1	TRBD1	many	TRBJ2-1	CASSLGTGAYNEQFF	TGTGCCAGCAGTCTCGGGACAGGGGCCTACAATGAGCAGTTCTTC
TRBV6-1	-	few	TRBJ2-7	CASRRQWDGSYEQYF	TGTGCCAGCAGGCGTCAATGGGACGGGAGTTACGAGCAGTACTTC
TRBV6-2/TRBV6-3	-	few	TRBJ2-1	CASSYWGTYNEQFF	TGTGCCAGCAGTTACTGGGGCACCTACAATGAGCAGTTCTTC
TRBV20-1	-	-	TRBJ1-2	CSATSEGRANRAF	TGCAGTGCTACCTCCGAGGGGCGCGCGAACCGGGCCTTC
TRBV27	-	few	TRBJ2-5	CASRLNRWGRETQYF	TGTGCCAGCAGACTCAACAGGTGGGGCAGAGAGACCCAGTACTTC
TRBV2	TRBD2	-	TRBJ2-2	CASMSSGQNTGELFF	TGTGCCAGCATGTCTAGCGGGCAGAACACCGGGGAGCTGTTTTTT
TRBV12-3/TRBV12-4	TRBD1	few	TRBJ2-5	CASTATGVTQYF	TGTGCCAGCACCGCGACAGGGGTTACCCAGTACTTC
TRBV7-2	-	many	TRBJ2-3	CASNPGRGDTQYF	TGTGCCAGCAACCCGGGGAGAGGAGATACGCAGTATTTT
TRBV5-1	-	many	TRBJ2-1	CASSPRGPYNEQFF	TGCGCCAGCAGCCCCCGAGGACCCTACAATGAGCAGTTCTTC
TRBV24-1	TRBD2	-	TRBJ2-1	CATSALGGGENEQFF	TGTGCCACCAGCGCCTTAGGCGGGGGGGAAAATGAGCAGTTCTTC
TRBV11-3	TRBD1	few	TRBJ2-1	CASSYGTGEDNEQFF	TGTGCCAGCAGCTACGGGACAGGGGAGGACAATGAGCAGTTCTTC
TRBV30	-	-	TRBJ2-7	CAWSGATPPYEQYF	TGTGCCTGGAGTGGGGCCACCCCTCCATACGAGCAGTACTTC
TRBV7-2	-	-	TRBJ2-1	CASSSLVHRNNEQFF	TGTGCCAGCAGCTCACTAGTACATCGGAACAATGAGCAGTTCTTC
TRBV5-1	TRBD2	few	TRBJ2-5	CASSLQLAGGHETQYF	TGCGCCAGCAGCTTACAACTAGCGGGGGGGCACGAGACCCAGTACTTC
TRBV29-1	TRBD1	many	TRBJ2-7	CSVAGPRDRDLMEQYF	TGCAGCGTTGCGGGTCCGAGGGACAGGGACCTTATGGAGCAGTACTTC
TRBV5-6	TRBD2	few	TRBJ2-1	CASSRAGRYNEQFF	TGTGCCAGCAGCCGAGCGGGGCGATACAATGAGCAGTTCTTC
TRBV7-2	-	-	TRBJ2-5	CASSLGVEWKTQYF	TGTGCCAGCAGCTTAGGTGTAGAATGGAAGACCCAGTACTTC
TRBV7-2	-	few	TRBJ2-3	CASSLQGMDTQYF	TGTGCCAGCAGCTTACAGGGTATGGATACGCAGTATTTT
TRBV20-1	-	many	TRBJ1-6	CSAPELRDPFNSPLHF	TGCAGTGCTCCAGAGCTCAGGGACCCTTTTAATTCACCCCTCCACTTT
TRBV11-2	-	-	TRBJ2-2	CASSLESTLLNTGELFF	TGTGCCAGCAGCTTAGAGAGCACTCTACTAAACACCGGGGAGCTGTTTTTT
TRBV29-1	-	-	TRBJ1-3	CSVREEGNTIYF	TGCAGCGTTCGGGAGGAAGGAAACACCATATATTTT
TRBV7-2	-	few	TRBJ2-3	CASSLVVRDTQYF	TGTGCCAGCAGCTTAGTTGTTCGAGATACGCAGTATTTT
TRBV4-3	-	few	TRBJ1-1	CASSQDLHRNTEAFF	TGCGCCAGCAGCCAAGATCTGCACCGGAACACTGAAGCTTTCTTT
TRBV12-3/TRBV12-4	-	few	TRBJ2-7	CASSQMGRSYEQYF	TGTGCCAGCAGTCAAATGGGACGGTCCTACGAGCAGTACTTC
TRBV28	-	-	TRBJ1-2	CASSPKGVGAQQSGNGYTF	TGTGCCAGCAGTCCTAAGGGAGTGGGGGCTCAACAGTCCGGGAATGGCTACACCTTC
TRBV11-2	-	few	TRBJ2-7	CASSLRRSSHEQYF	TGTGCCAGCAGCCTCCGAAGGAGCTCCCACGAGCAGTACTTC
TRBV28	TRBD1	few	TRBJ2-3	CASSLWGAGGIIRDTDTQYF	TGTGCCAGCAGTTTATGGGGGGCAGGGGGTATAATTCGGGACACAGATACGCAGTATTTT
TRBV5-1	-	many	TRBJ2-7	CASAYGPGSSYEQYF	TGCGCCAGCGCCTACGGTCCAGGGAGCTCCTACGAGCAGTACTTC
TRBV10-1	-	-	TRBJ2-7	CASSASGPIYEQYF	TGCGCCAGCAGCGCCTCAGGCCCTATCTACGAGCAGTACTTC
TRBV6-1	-	-	TRBJ1-2	CASTPLAGRTIGYTF	TGTGCCAGCACCCCGCTGGCAGGGAGGACCATTGGCTACACCTTC
TRBV4-3	-	-	TRBJ2-2	CASSQDRPGLYTGELFF	TGCGCCAGCAGCCAAGACCGCCCGGGTTTATACACCGGGGAGCTGTTTTTT
TRBV12-3/TRBV12-4	-	few	TRBJ2-2	CASSLWTANTGELFF	TGTGCCAGCAGTTTGTGGACGGCGAACACCGGGGAGCTGTTTTTT